The clone carrying this T cell receptor beta chain was recorded a few times. No antigen is known for it. The sample comes from a study of cytomegalovirus exposure and HLA in healthy donors. Broader study findings: Cytomegalovirus association was listed for 164 TCR beta chains. No immune exposure information besides CMV serostatus was available. Some V segments, TRBV6-2 and TRBV6-3 among them, were indistinguishable and were therefore excluded. Clonal expansion, a later analysis showed, was greater in HLA-associated TCR beta chains than in equally common others.

It was with 60 Vbeta and 13 Jbeta primers that the PCR ran. Some clones are missing from TCRdb's copy, which holds only in-frame ones; the method was immunoSEQ multiplex PCR. The profile shows some 140,000 clones, 65% to 80% of them singletons. The germline V gene has CDR1 MRHNA and CDR2 SNTAGT. The CDR3 extends over 16 amino acids. Trimming at V came to 5 bases and at J to 7 bases, leaving 13 bases not matched to a gene. The clonotype comes from a man between 18 and 29 years old in good health and CMV-seronegative. The chain uses TRBV6-4 and TRBJ1-2; 10 bases align to TRBD1. Material: PBMCs. DNA of the CDR3: TGTGCCAGCAGTTATAATCCCGGGACAGGGGTATCTGGCTACACCTTC. The encoded protein is CASSYNPGTGVSGYTF.